A single sample gave rise to the 32 T cell receptor beta chains below, sequenced in a study of T cell responses to AZD1222 COVID-19 vaccine. Produced via immunoSEQ multiplex PCR; TCRdb's table is partial and in-frame only. The sample contains approximately 140,000 clones, 92% of which appear only once. This specimen consisted of peripheral blood, obtained 28 days after the second AZD1222 dose. Receptor source: an adult who received the AZD1222 COVID-19 vaccine.

CDR3 bases: TGTGCCAGCTCACCTGGATATAACTATGGCTACACCTTC. Translated, it gives CASSPGYNYGYTF. The chain couples TRBV18 to TRBJ1-2, with D uncertain. This CDR3 has 13 amino acids. Trimming took 3 bases from V and 1 from J, leaving 6 bases between them. From germline, CDR1 is KGHSH and CDR2 LQKENI. Complete variable domain (other parts from reference TRBV18 and TRBJ1-2): NAGVMQNPRHLVRRRGQEARLRCSPMKGHSHVYWYRQLPEEGLKFMVYLQKENIIDESGMPKERFSAEFPKEGPSILRIQQVVRGDSAAYFCASSPGYNYGYTFGSGTRLTVV.

The V and J genes are TRBV11-2 and TRBJ2-7; 7 nucleotides agree with TRBD1. In germline, CDR1 is SGHAT, CDR2 FQNNGV. CDR3 length: 17 amino acids. V was clipped by 5 bases and J by 0 bases; unmatched bases: 13. The chain's CDR3 is CASSPTTDRSDSYEQYF. The CDR3 DNA is TGTGCCAGCAGCCCAACTACGGACAGGAGCGACTCCTACGAGCAGTACTTC.

This chain links TRBV2 with TRBJ1-3, with D perhaps matching TRBD1 (6 bases). The CDR3 is made up of 15 amino acids. The germline CDR1 and CDR2 sequences are SNHLY and FYNNEI. The V gene lost 7 bases and the J gene lost 2 bases, with 15 bases spanning the gap. The CDR3 sequence: CASTRTEHAGNTIYF. CDR3 in DNA: TGTGCCAGCACTAGGACAGAGCACGCTGGAAACACCATATATTTT.

The chain uses TRBV5-1 and TRBJ2-5, with TRBD1 matching 8 bases. J lost 2 bases, V lost 4 bases, and 4 bases had no gene match. The germline V gene encodes CDR1 SGHRS and CDR2 YFSETQ. CDR3 size: 14 residues. CDR3 coding DNA: TGCGCCAGCAGCAGATACAGGGGGCAAGAGACCCAGTACTTC. Translating gives CASSRYRGQETQYF.

V is TRBV19 and J is TRBJ2-3; 7 nucleotides align to TRBD1. V shed 6 bases and J 4 bases; nucleotides not matched to a gene: 7. CDR1 and CDR2 (germline): LNHDA, SQIVND (reference sequence). The CDR3 runs to 14 residues. The DNA for the CDR3 is TGTGCCAGTAGCCACACAGGGGAGCCAGATACGCAGTATTTT. Protein: CASSHTGEPDTQYF.

The chain has TRBV30 and TRBJ1-1; possibly TRBD1 for D (5 bases). The V end was cut by 4 bases, the J end by 12 bases, with 6 bases between. Germline CDR1 GTSNPN, CDR2 SVGIG (reference sequence). The length of the CDR3 is 8 residues. The CDR3 protein is CAWKGTFF. CDR3 sequence (DNA): TGTGCCTGGAAGGGGACTTTCTTT.

This rearrangement joins TRBV9 to TRBJ2-7; TRBD1 or TRBD2 may be the D gene (5 bases each). The ends were cut back, 3 bases at V and 5 bases at J, with 18 bases in the middle. Per germline, CDR1 SGDLS and CDR2 YYNGEE. The CDR3 loop spans 15 amino acids. The CDR3 DNA is TGTGCCAGCAGCGAATGGGACGGGCGGGCGCACGAGCAGTACGTC. Encoded protein: CASSEWDGRAHEQYV.

Comment on this clone: Other DNA sequences in the same sample also yield this CDR3. The genes are TRBV19 and TRBJ1-2, with D unresolved. The CDR3 consists of 12 residues. V dropped 3 bases and J dropped 4 bases, with 6 bases sitting between them. Germline CDR1 LNHDA, CDR2 SQIVND (reference sequence). The CDR3 sequence is CASSIVGYGYTF. Here the CDR3 DNA reads TGTGCCAGTAGTATTGTCGGCTATGGCTACACCTTC.

This clone was observed a single time. The rearrangement joins TRBV7-2 to TRBJ1-2, with D unresolved. CDR3 length equals 13 residues. Germline CDR1 and CDR2: SGHTA and FQGNSA. The V end lost 0 bases, the J end lost 7 bases, and 9 bases lay between the germline ends. The CDR3 DNA sequence: TGTGCCAGCAGCTTAGCCCCCCTGGCTGGCTACACCTTC. Its protein product is CASSLAPLAGYTF.

This rearrangement joins TRBV30 to TRBJ2-1; D is unresolved. The germline V and J ends were trimmed by 2 bases and 6 bases, with 11 bases remaining between them. The CDR3 sequence is 13 residues long. Looked up from germline, CDR1 is GTSNPN and CDR2 is SVGIG (reference sequence). The CDR3 sequence: CAWSQNYLNEQFF. The DNA of the CDR3 is TGTGCCTGGAGTCAAAATTATCTCAATGAGCAGTTCTTC. The whole variable domain, filled in from reference TRBV30 and TRBJ2-1, reads SQTIHQWPATLVQPVGSPLSLECTVEGTSNPNLYWYRQAAGRGLQLLFYSVGIGQISSEVPQNLSASRPQDRQFILSSKKLLLSDSGFYLCAWSQNYLNEQFFGPGTRLTVL.

The chain is built from TRBV19 and TRBJ2-6; D is unclear. V lost 1 base to trimming and J lost 0 bases, with 16 bases between them. CDR1 and CDR2 from the germline V gene are LNHDA and SQIVND (reference sequence). The CDR3 runs 19 residues. The CDR3 coding sequence is TGTGCCAGTAGTATAGGAGAAGGGCTCCCTTCCTCTGGGGCCAACGTCCTGACTTTC. Translation: CASSIGEGLPSSGANVLTF.

This chain connects TRBV30 to TRBJ1-1; D uncertain. CDR3 length equals 16 residues. Between the trimmed V and J ends, which lost 1 base and 1 base, there was a span of 16 bases. The germline gives CDR1 GTSNPN, CDR2 SVGIG (reference sequence). The CDR3 region is CAWSDWGRDRNTEAFF. The CDR3 DNA follows: TGTGCCTGGAGTGATTGGGGAAGGGATAGGAACACTGAAGCTTTCTTT.

To note about this clone: Other DNA sequences within the sample encode an identical CDR3. This chain uses TRBV19 with TRBJ1-1; no reliable D call. This CDR3 comprises 13 residues. V was clipped by 3 bases and J by 0 bases, with 5 bases between them. The germline gives CDR1 LNHDA, CDR2 SQIVND (reference sequence). DNA for the CDR3: TGTGCCAGTAGTATGGGCCTGAACACTGAAGCTTTCTTT. This codes for CASSMGLNTEAFF.

This chain joins TRBV20-1 and TRBJ2-3; no clear D gene. Germline CDR1 reads DFQATT; CDR2 reads SNEGSKA (reference sequence). The V end lost 6 bases, the J end lost 8 bases, and 9 bases lay between the germline ends. The CDR3 covers 10 residues. The CDR3 DNA reads TGCAGTGCCGCAGTTGGTACGCAGTATTTT. It yields the protein CSAAVGTQYF.

The genes are TRBV6-4 and TRBJ1-3, with D maybe TRBD1 (6 bases). This CDR3 spans 16 amino acids. Per germline, CDR1 MRHNA and CDR2 SNTAGT. Deletions cut 4 bases from V and 0 bases from J, with 13 bases between. CDR3 residues: CASSGPQGRSGNTIYF. The DNA for the CDR3 is TGTGCCAGCAGTGGCCCGCAGGGGCGCTCTGGAAACACCATATATTTT.

The genes are TRBV12-3 or TRBV12-4 and TRBJ1-6; D is ambiguous. The CDR3 has 13 amino acids. The V end was cut by 3 bases, the J end by 7 bases, with 7 bases between. The CDR3 sequence is CASSFTRNSPLHF. The CDR3 nucleotides read TGTGCCAGCAGTTTTACGCGAAATTCACCCCTCCACTTT.

This chain uses TRBV27 with TRBJ2-7; 11 bases match TRBD1. CDR3 length: 14 amino acids. The J segment lost 3 bases and the V segment lost 8 bases, leaving 6 bases of the junction unmatched. Germline V lookup: CDR1 MNHEY, CDR2 SMNVEV (reference sequence). The CDR3 here is CASHRTGGSYEQYF. Here the CDR3 DNA reads TGTGCCAGCCACCGGACAGGGGGCAGCTACGAGCAGTACTTC.

This clone appeared a single time. The chain couples TRBV30 to TRBJ2-3; TRBD1 agrees at 8 bases. The CDR3 totals 15 residues. Germline assignment: CDR1 GTSNPN and CDR2 SVGIG (reference sequence). The junction had 7 bases not matched to a gene; V was cut back by 2 bases and J by 3 bases. CDR3 amino acids: CAWSPGQGGTDTQYF. In nucleotides, the CDR3 is TGTGCCTGGAGTCCCGGACAGGGCGGAACAGATACGCAGTATTTT. Full variable domain (remainder filled in from reference TRBV30 and TRBJ2-3): SQTIHQWPATLVQPVGSPLSLECTVEGTSNPNLYWYRQAAGRGLQLLFYSVGIGQISSEVPQNLSASRPQDRQFILSSKKLLLSDSGFYLCAWSPGQGGTDTQYFGPGTRLTVL.

The V gene is TRBV3-1 (or the pseudogene TRBV3-2), the J gene TRBJ2-7; D unclear. The length of the CDR3 is 11 residues. Trimming took 0 bases from V and 5 from J, leaving 2 bases between them. In germline, CDR1 is LGHDT, CDR2 YNNKEL (reference sequence). CDR3 residues: CASSQDHEQYV. CDR3 coding DNA: TGTGCCAGCAGCCAAGATCACGAGCAGTACGTC.

The rearrangement links TRBV12-3 or TRBV12-4 to TRBJ1-1; 8 bases align to TRBD1. The V gene end was trimmed by 7 bases and the J gene end by 4 bases; junction bases not matched to a gene: 5. The CDR3 consists of 13 residues. The CDR3: CASNRGYTTEAFF. DNA of the CDR3: TGTGCCAGCAACAGGGGGTACACCACTGAAGCTTTCTTT.

The chain joins TRBV7-6 to TRBJ1-3; 8 bases align to TRBD1. Germline CDR1 reads SGHVS; CDR2 reads FNYEAQ. With 5 bases clipped from V and 1 base from J, the junction kept 7 bases outside the gene matches. This CDR3 has 16 amino acids. CDR3: CASSPGTGPSGNTIYF. CDR3 DNA sequence: TGTGCCAGCAGCCCAGGGACAGGACCTTCTGGAAACACCATATATTTT.

This rearrangement joins TRBV13 to TRBJ1-1; 10 bases match TRBD1. Germline CDR1 PRHDT, CDR2 FYEKMQ (reference sequence). V lost 4 bases, J lost 4 bases, and 9 bases stayed unmatched. The CDR3 length is 16 residues. The CDR3 DNA reads TGTGCCAGCAGCTCGAACCGGGACAGGGGATTCACTGAAGCTTTCTTT. Translating gives CASSSNRDRGFTEAFF.

This clone was seen once. The chain joins TRBV5-1 to TRBJ1-4, with D unresolved. CDR1 is SGHRS and CDR2 is YFSETQ in the germline V gene. The CDR3 is made up of 13 amino acids. V shed 4 bases and J shed 0 bases, with 4 bases lying between them. The CDR3 sequence is CASSDSTNEKLFF. The CDR3 DNA reads as TGCGCCAGCAGCGACTCAACTAATGAAAAACTGTTTTTT.

V is TRBV2 and J is TRBJ2-1, with 14 bases identical to TRBD2. This CDR3 comprises 18 residues. Trimming at V came to 11 bases and at J to 3 bases, leaving 15 bases not matched to a gene. Germline V lookup: CDR1 SNHLY, CDR2 FYNNEI. In nucleotides, the CDR3 is TGTGCCGGTTGGACTAGCGGGGGGCGCCAATTCCACTACAATGAGCAGTTCTTC. This encodes CAGWTSGGRQFHYNEQFF.

The rearrangement uses TRBV6-5 and TRBJ1-5; 9 positions match TRBD1. Germline V gives CDR1 MNHEY, CDR2 SVGAGI. The CDR3 contains 15 residues. V trimming: 7 bases; J trimming: 4 bases; junction bases outside the gene matches: 8. For the CDR3, the DNA is TGTGCCAGCAAAAGAACAGGGGGCCTAAATCAGCCCCAGCATTTT. It specifies CASKRTGGLNQPQHF.

The V gene is TRBV6-7, the J gene TRBJ2-5; either TRBD1 or TRBD2 may fit D (5 bases each). TRBV6-7 is assigned to the ORF class and has an uncertain function. The ends were cut back, 2 bases at V and 5 bases at J, with 9 bases in the middle. The CDR3 runs 13 residues. The CDR3 reads CASSYGDPETQYF. The CDR3 nucleotides are TGTGCCAGCAGTTACGGGGACCCGGAGACCCAGTACTTC.

CDR3 protein: CASRPLSTVLTEAFF. The CDR3 DNA reads TGTGCCAGCAGACCCCTCTCGACAGTCCTCACTGAAGCTTTCTTT. This chain uses TRBV2 with TRBJ1-1, with a possible D match to TRBD1 (5 bases). With 6 bases removed from V and 4 bases from J, the gap between germline ends came to 18 bases. From germline, CDR1 is SNHLY and CDR2 FYNNEI. This CDR3 comprises 15 residues.

This chain uses TRBV5-5 with TRBJ2-3, with unresolved D. The V and J ends lost 0 bases and 0 bases respectively, with 5 bases between them. Germline CDR1 and CDR2: SGHKS and YYEKEE (reference sequence). The CDR3 totals 14 residues. In DNA form, the CDR3 reads TGTGCCAGCAGCTTGGATCGTAGCACAGATACGCAGTATTTT. Translated, it gives CASSLDRSTDTQYF.

This chain links TRBV18 with TRBJ1-1, with D perhaps TRBD1 (6 bases). This CDR3 has 15 amino acids. CDR1 and CDR2 (germline): KGHSH, LQKENI. V lost 0 bases and J lost 3, with 11 bases in between. The CDR3, as DNA: TGTGCCAGCTCACCACCCGCAGGGGCCGACACTGAAGCTTTCTTT. The encoded protein is CASSPPAGADTEAFF.

The chain carries TRBV6-2 or TRBV6-3 and TRBJ2-5, with D possibly TRBD1 on 6 matching bases. Germline V gene data show CDR1 as MNHEY and CDR2 as SVGEGT. Deletions cut 6 bases from V and 5 bases from J, with 16 bases between. CDR3 length: 14 amino acids. CDR3 bases: TGTGCCAGCAGCCCTACAGGGATAAGGGAGACCCAGTACTTC. Protein product: CASSPTGIRETQYF.

The chain carries TRBV9 and TRBJ1-3, with D possibly matching TRBD1 (5 bases). The CDR3 totals 16 residues. V lost 3 bases to trimming and J lost 0 bases, with 13 bases between them. Germline V lookup: CDR1 SGDLS, CDR2 YYNGEE. The CDR3 nucleotides read TGTGCCAGCAGCGCGGGCACAGGTACCTCTGGAAACACCATATATTTT. Translation: CASSAGTGTSGNTIYF.

This chain links TRBV18 with TRBJ2-7; TRBD2 matches at 8 bases. CDR1 and CDR2 from the germline V gene are KGHSH and LQKENI. V was clipped by 3 bases and J by 2 bases; unmatched bases: 6. This CDR3 is built from 15 residues. The DNA of the CDR3 is TGTGCCAGCTCACCGAAACTAGCGGATACCTACGAGCAGTACTTC. It encodes CASSPKLADTYEQYF.